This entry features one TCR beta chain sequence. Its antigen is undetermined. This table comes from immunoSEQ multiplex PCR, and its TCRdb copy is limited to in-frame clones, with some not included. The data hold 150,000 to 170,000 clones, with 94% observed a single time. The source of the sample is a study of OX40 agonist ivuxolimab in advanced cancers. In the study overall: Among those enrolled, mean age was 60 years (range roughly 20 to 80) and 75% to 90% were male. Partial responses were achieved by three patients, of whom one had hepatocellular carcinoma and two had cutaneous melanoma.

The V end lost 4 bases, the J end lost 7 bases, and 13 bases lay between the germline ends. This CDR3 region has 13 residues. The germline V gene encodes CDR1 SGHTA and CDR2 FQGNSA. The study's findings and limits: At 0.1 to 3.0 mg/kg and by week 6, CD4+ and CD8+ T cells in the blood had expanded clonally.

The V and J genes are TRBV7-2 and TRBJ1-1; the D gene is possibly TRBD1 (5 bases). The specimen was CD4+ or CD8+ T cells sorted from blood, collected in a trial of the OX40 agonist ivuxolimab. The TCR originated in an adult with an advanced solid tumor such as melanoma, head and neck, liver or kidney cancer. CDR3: CASSSRRTLEAFF. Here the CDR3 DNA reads TGTGCCAGCAGCTCCCGCCGGACACTTGAAGCTTTCTTT.